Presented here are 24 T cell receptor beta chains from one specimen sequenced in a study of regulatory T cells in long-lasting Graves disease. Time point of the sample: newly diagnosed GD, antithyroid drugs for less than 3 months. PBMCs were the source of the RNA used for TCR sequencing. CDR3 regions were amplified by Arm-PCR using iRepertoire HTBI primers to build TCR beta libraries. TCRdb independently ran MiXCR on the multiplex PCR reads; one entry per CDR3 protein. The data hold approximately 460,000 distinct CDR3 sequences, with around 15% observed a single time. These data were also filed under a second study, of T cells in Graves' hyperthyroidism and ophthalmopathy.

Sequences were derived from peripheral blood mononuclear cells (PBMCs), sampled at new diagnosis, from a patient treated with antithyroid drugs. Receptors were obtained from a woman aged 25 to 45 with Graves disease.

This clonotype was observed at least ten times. The chain's CDR3 is CASSSPTEQFF. The CDR3 nucleotides are TGTGCCAGCAGTTCCCCGACAGAGCAGTTCTTC. The J gene is TRBJ2-1, the V gene TRBV28, with D hard to call. Trimming pared 4 bases from V and 10 bases from J, leaving 8 bases between. Germline CDR1 and CDR2: MDHEN and SYDVKM. The CDR3 is 11 amino acids. Using reference TRBV28 and TRBJ2-1 for the parts outside the CDR3, the full variable domain is DVKVTQSSRYLVKRTGEKVFLECVQDMDHENMFWYRQDPGLGLRLIYFSYDVKMKEKGDIPEGYSVSREKKERFSLILESASTNQTSMYLCASSSPTEQFFGPGTRLTVL.

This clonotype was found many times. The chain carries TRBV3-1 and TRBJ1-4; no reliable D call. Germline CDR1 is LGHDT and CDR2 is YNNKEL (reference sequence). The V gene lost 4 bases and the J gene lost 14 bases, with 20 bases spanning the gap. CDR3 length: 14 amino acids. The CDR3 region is CASSPTVMGSTLFF. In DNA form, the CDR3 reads TGTGCCAGCAGCCCGACCGTTATGGGGTCAACCCTGTTTTTT.

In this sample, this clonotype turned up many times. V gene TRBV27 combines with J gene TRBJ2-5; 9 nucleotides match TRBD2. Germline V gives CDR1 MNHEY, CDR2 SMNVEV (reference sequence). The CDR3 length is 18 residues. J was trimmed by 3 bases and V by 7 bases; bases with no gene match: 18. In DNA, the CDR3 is TGTGCCAGCAACCCCCAGGGGGGGACTAGCAGGGACAAAGAGACCCAGTACTTC. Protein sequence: CASNPQGGTSRDKETQYF.

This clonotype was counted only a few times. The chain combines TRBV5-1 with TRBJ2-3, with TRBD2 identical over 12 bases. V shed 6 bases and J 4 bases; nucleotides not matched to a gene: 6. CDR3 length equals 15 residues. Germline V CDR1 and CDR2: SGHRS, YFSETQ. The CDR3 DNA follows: TGCGCCAGCACTCCCCTAGCGGGAGGGTCAGATACGCAGTATTTT. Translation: CASTPLAGGSDTQYF. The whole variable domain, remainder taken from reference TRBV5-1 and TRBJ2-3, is KAGVTQTPRYLIKTRGQQVTLSCSPISGHRSVSWYQQTPGQGLQFLFEYFSETQRNKGNFPGRFSGRQFSNSRSEMNVSTLELGDSALYLCASTPLAGGSDTQYFGPGTRLTVL.

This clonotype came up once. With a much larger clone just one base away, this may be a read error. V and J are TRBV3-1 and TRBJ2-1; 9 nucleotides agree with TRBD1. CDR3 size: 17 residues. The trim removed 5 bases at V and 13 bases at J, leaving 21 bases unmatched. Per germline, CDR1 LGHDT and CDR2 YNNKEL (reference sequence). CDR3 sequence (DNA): TGTGCCAGCAGCTCTACTTACACCGGGACAGGGAAAGAGACCCAGTTCTTC. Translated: CASSSTYTGTGKETQFF.

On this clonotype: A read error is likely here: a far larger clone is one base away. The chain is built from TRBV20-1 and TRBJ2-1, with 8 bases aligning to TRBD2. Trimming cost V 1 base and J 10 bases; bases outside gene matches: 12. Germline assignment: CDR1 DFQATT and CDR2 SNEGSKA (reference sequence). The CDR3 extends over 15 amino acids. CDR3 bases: TGCAGTGCTAGAGGCCCCGGGGGGGGTGACCACGAGCAGTTCTTC. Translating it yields CSARGPGGGDHEQFF.

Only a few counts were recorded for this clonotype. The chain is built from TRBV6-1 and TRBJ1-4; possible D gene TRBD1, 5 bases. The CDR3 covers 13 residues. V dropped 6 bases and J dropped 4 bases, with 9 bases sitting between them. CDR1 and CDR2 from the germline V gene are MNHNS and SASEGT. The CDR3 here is CASRETVNEKLFF. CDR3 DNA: TGTGCCAGCAGGGAGACAGTTAATGAAAAACTGTTTTTT.

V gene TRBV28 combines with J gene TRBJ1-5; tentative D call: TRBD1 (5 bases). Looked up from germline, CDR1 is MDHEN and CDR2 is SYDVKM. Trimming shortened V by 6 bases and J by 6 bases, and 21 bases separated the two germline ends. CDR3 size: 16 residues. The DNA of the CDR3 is TGTGCCAGCAGACCGACTTGGAGGGGAACTCGTCAGCCCCAGCATTTT. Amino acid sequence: CASRPTWRGTRQPQHF.

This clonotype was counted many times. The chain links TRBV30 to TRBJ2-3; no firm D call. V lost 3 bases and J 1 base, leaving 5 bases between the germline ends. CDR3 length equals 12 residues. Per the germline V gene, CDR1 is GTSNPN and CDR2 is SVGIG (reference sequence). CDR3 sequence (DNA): TGTGCCTGGAGCCCCCGCACAGATACGCAGTATTTT. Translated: CAWSPRTDTQYF.

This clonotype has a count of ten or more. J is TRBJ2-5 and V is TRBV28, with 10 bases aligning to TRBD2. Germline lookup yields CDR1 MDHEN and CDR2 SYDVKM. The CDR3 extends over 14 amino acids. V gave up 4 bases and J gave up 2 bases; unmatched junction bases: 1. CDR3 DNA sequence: TGTGCCAGCAGTTCTAGCGGGAGTCAAGAGACCCAGTACTTC. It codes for CASSSSGSQETQYF.

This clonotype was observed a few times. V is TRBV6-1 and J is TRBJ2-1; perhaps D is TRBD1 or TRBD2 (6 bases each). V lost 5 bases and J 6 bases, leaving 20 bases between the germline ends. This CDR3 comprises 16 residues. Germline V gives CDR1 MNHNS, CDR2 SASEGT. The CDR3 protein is CASSRSQGRFFNEQFF. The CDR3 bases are TGTGCCAGCAGTCGTTCCCAGGGGAGGTTTTTCAATGAGCAGTTCTTC.

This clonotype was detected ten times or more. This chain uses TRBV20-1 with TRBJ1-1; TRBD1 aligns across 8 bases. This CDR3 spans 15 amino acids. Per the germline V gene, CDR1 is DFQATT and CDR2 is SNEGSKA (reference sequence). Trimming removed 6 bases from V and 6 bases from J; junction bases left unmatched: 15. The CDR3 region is CSAKPRQGLFSEAFF. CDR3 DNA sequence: TGCAGTGCCAAACCACGACAGGGGTTGTTTTCTGAAGCTTTCTTT.

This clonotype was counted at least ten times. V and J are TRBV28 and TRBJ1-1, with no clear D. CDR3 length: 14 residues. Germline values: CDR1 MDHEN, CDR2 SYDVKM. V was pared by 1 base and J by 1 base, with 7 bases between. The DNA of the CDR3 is TGTGCCAGCAGTTTATCCCCATCGAACACTGAAGCTTTCTTT. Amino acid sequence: CASSLSPSNTEAFF.

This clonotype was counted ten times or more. As DNA, the CDR3 is TGCAGCGTTGAAGTGGTAGGGAAGAACACTGAAGCTTTCTTT. It codes for CSVEVVGKNTEAFF. The chain recombines TRBV29-1 with TRBJ1-1; D gene unclear. Looked up from germline, CDR1 is SQVTM and CDR2 is ANQGSEA. Trimming shortened V by 1 base and J by 1 base, and 10 bases separated the two germline ends. The CDR3 contains 14 residues.

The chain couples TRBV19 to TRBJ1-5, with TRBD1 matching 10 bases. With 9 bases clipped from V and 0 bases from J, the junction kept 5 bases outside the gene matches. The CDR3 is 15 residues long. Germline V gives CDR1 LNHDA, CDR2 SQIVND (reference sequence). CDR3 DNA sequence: TGTGCCAGCTTTGGACAGGGGGATAGCAATCAGCCCCAGCATTTT. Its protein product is CASFGQGDSNQPQHF.

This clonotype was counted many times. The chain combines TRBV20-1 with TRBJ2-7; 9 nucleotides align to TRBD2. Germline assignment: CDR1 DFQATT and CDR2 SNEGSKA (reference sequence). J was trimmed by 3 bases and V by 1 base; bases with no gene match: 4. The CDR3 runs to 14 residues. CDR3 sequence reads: CSARVAREGYEQYF. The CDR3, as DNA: TGCAGTGCTAGAGTGGCGCGGGAGGGCTACGAGCAGTACTTC.

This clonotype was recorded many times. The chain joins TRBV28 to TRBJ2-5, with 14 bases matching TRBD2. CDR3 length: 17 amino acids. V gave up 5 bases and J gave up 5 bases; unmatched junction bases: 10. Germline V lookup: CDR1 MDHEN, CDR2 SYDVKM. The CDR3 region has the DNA TGTGCCAGCAGTCCTTGGGGGACTAGCGGGAGCTGGGAGACCCAGTACTTC. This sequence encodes CASSPWGTSGSWETQYF.

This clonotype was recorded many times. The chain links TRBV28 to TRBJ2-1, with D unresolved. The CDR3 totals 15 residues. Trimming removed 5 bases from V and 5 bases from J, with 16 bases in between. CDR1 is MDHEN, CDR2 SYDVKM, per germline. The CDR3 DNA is TGTGCCAGCAGTCCCCGACGGGCGTCCAACAATGAGCAGTTCTTC. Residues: CASSPRRASNNEQFF.

The CDR3 loop is CASSLGGSIAGELFF. DNA of the CDR3: TGCGCCAGCAGCTTGGGAGGGAGTATCGCCGGGGAGCTGTTTTTT. This rearrangement joins TRBV5-1 to TRBJ2-2; D possibly corresponds to TRBD2 (5 bases). The CDR3 covers 15 residues. Trimming pared 0 bases from V and 6 bases from J, leaving 12 bases between. Germline V gene sequence: CDR1 SGHRS, CDR2 YFSETQ. The full variable domain, rest sourced from reference TRBV5-1 and TRBJ2-2, is KAGVTQTPRYLIKTRGQQVTLSCSPISGHRSVSWYQQTPGQGLQFLFEYFSETQRNKGNFPGRFSGRQFSNSRSEMNVSTLELGDSALYLCASSLGGSIAGELFFGEGSRLTVL.

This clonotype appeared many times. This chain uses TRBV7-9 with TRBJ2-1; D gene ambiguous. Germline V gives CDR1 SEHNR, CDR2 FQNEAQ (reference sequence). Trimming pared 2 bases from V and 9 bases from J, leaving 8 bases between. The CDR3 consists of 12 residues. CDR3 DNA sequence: TGTGCCAGCAGCTTAACAAATAGTGAGCAGTTCTTC. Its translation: CASSLTNSEQFF.

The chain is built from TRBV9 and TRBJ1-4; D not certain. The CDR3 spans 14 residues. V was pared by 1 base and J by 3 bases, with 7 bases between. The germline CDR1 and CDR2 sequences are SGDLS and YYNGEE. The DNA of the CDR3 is TGTGCCAGCAGCGTAACCGGTGCTAATGAAAAACTGTTTTTT. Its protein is CASSVTGANEKLFF.

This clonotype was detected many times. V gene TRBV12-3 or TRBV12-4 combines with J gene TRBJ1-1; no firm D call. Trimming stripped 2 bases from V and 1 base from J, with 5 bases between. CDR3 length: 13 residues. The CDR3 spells CASSLIWNTEAFF. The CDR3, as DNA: TGTGCCAGCAGTTTAATTTGGAACACTGAAGCTTTCTTT.

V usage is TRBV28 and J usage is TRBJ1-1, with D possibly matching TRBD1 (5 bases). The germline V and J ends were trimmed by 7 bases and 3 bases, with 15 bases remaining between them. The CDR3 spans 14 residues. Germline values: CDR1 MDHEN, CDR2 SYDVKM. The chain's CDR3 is CASTPGGLYTEAFF. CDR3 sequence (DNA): TGTGCCAGCACCCCGGGGGGATTGTACACTGAAGCTTTCTTT.

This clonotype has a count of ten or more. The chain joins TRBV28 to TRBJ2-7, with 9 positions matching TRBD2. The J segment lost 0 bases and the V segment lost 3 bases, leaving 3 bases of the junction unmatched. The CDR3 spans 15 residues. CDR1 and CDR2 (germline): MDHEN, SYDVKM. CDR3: CASSFSGGNSYEQYF. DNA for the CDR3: TGTGCCAGCAGTTTTAGCGGGGGCAACTCCTACGAGCAGTACTTC. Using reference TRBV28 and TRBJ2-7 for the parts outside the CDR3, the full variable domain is DVKVTQSSRYLVKRTGEKVFLECVQDMDHENMFWYRQDPGLGLRLIYFSYDVKMKEKGDIPEGYSVSREKKERFSLILESASTNQTSMYLCASSFSGGNSYEQYFGPGTRLTVT.